Sequencing of this TCR beta chain was carried out in a study of cytomegalovirus exposure and HLA in healthy donors. PCR was performed using 60 Vbeta and 13 Jbeta primers. The repertoire was sequenced with immunoSEQ multiplex PCR; TCRdb's copy has only in-frame clones and lacks some. This repertoire shows approximately 160,000 clones, about three quarters found once; its top ten account for about 2.6%. The length of the CDR3 is 14 residues. The V gene lost 2 bases and the J gene lost 5 bases, with 10 bases spanning the gap. Germline-derived CDR1 and CDR2 are KGHSH and LQKENI. The rearrangement joins TRBV18 to TRBJ1-5; tentative D call: TRBD1 (5 bases). Sequenced sample: PBMCs. This TCR was recovered from a woman in her 40s in good health and CMV-seropositive. CDR3 nucleotide sequence: TGTGCCAGCTCACCAAACGGGGGAGATCAGCCCCAGCATTTT. Translating gives CASSPNGGDQPQHF.